This T cell receptor beta chain was found in a study of regulatory T cells in long-lasting Graves disease. According to the study, TCR beta libraries were built with iRepertoire HTBI primers and CDR3-region Arm-PCR. TCRdb re-derived calls from the multiplex PCR reads in MiXCR, one entry per CDR3 protein. This table has around 500,000 distinct CDR3 sequences, 20% appearing once. The V end lost 5 bases, the J end lost 0 bases, and 11 bases lay between the germline ends. CDR1 and CDR2 (germline): SGHTA, FQGNSA. The CDR3 length is 15 residues. Specified time point: persistent/refractory GD, antithyroid drugs over 5 years with positive TRAb. The TCR library was made from RNA that had been extracted from PBMCs in TRIzol. This clonotype was counted ten times or more.

The TCR comes from a female donor with Graves disease. The rearrangement joins TRBV7-2 to TRBJ1-5; possibly TRBD1 for D (6 bases). The input for sequencing was peripheral blood mononuclear cells (PBMCs), taken when the disease was refractory, from a patient treated with antithyroid drugs. Here the CDR3 reads CASSTGTSSNQPQHF. The CDR3 bases are TGTGCCAGCAGCACCGGGACAAGTAGCAATCAGCCCCAGCATTTT.